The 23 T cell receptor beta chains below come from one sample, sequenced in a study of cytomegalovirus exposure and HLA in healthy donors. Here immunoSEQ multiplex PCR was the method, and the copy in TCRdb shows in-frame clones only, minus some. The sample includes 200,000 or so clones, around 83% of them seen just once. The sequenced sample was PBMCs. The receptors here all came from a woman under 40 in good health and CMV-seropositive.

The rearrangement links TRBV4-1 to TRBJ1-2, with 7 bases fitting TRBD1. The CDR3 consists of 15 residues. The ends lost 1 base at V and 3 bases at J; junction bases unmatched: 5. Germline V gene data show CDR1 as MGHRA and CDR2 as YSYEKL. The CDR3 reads CASSQGSQGDYGYTF. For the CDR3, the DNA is TGCGCCAGCAGCCAAGGGTCCCAGGGGGACTATGGCTACACCTTC.

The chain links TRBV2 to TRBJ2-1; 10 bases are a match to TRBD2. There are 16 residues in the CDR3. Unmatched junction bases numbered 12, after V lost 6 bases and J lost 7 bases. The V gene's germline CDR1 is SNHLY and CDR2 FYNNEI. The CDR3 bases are TGTGCCAGCAGAGAACCTAGCGGGGGTCAATCGAATGAGCAGTTCTTC. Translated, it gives CASREPSGGQSNEQFF.

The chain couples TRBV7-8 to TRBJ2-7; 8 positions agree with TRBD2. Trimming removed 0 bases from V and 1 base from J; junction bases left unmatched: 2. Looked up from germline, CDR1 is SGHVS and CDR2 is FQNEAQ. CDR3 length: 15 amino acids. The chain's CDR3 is CASSLAQRESYEQYF. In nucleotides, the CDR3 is TGTGCCAGCAGCTTAGCGCAGCGGGAGTCCTACGAGCAGTACTTC.

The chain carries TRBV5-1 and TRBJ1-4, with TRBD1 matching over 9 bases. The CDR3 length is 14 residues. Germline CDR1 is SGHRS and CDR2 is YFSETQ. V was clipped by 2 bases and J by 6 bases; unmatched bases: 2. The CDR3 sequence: CASSFGDRDEKLFF. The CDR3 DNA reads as TGCGCCAGCAGCTTTGGGGACAGGGATGAAAAACTGTTTTTT.

The CDR3 DNA reads TGTGCCAGCAGTAGTACAGGGGGGAAAGAAAAACTGTTTTTT. Protein product: CASSSTGGKEKLFF. The V gene is TRBV25-1, the J gene TRBJ1-4, with TRBD1 identical over 8 bases. CDR3 length: 14 residues. The germline gives CDR1 MGHDK, CDR2 SYGVNS. V shed 5 bases, J shed 8 bases, and the junction held 7 bases outside the gene matches.

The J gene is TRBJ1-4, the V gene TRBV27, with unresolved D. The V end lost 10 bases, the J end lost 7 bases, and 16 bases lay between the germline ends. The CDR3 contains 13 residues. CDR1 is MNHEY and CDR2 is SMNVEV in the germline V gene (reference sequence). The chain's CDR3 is CATRSLRGEKLFF. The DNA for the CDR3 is TGTGCCACCAGGTCCCTTCGCGGTGAAAAACTGTTTTTT.

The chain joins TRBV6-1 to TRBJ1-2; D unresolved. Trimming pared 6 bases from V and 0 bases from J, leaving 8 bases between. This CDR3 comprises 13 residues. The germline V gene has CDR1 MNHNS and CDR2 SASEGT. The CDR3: CASRGGSNYGYTF. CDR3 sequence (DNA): TGTGCCAGCAGGGGAGGATCTAACTATGGCTACACCTTC.

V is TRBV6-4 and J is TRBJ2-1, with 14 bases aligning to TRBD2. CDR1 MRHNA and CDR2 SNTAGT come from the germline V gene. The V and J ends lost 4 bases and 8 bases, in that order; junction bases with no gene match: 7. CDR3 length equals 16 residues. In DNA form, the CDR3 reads TGTGCCAGCAGTGCCGGGACTAGCGGGAGATTCGATGAGCAGTTCTTC. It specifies CASSAGTSGRFDEQFF.

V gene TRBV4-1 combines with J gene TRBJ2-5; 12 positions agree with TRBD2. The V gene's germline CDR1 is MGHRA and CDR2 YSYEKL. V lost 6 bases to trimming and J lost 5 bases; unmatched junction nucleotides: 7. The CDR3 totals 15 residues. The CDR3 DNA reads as TGCGCCAGCAGTTCTGGACTAGCGGGATGGGAGACCCAGTACTTC. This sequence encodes CASSSGLAGWETQYF.

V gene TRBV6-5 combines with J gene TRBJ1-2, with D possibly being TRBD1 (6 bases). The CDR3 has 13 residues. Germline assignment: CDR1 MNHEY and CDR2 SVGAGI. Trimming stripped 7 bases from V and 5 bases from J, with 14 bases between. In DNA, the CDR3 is TGTGCCAGCACTAACAGGGAATTTTATGGCTACACCTTC. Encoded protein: CASTNREFYGYTF.

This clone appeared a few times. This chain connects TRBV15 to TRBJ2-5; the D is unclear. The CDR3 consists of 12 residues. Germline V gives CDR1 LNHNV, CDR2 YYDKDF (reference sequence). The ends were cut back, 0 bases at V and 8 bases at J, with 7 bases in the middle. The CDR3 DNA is TGTGCCACCAGCAGAGATCGTCTAACCCAGTACTTC. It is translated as CATSRDRLTQYF.

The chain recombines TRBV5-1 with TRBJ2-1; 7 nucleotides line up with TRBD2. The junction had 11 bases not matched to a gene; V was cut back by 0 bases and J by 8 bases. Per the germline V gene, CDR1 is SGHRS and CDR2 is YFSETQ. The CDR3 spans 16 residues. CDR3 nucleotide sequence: TGCGCCAGCAGCTTGGTTGCGGGAGTCATACGGCATGAGCAGTTCTTC. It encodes CASSLVAGVIRHEQFF.

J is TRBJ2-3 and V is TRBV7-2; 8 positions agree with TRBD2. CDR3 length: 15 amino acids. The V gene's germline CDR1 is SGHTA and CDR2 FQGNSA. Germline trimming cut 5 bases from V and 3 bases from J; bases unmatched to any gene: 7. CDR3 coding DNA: TGTGCCAGCAGCCGACTGTTAGCGGGGACAGATACGCAGTATTTT. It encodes CASSRLLAGTDTQYF.

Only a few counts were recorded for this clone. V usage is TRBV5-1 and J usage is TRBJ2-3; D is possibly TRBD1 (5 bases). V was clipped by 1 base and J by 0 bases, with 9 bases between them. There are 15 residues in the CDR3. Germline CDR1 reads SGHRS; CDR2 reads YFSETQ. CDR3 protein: CASSLLGPSTDTQYF. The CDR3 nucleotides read TGCGCCAGCAGCTTGCTGGGGCCAAGCACAGATACGCAGTATTTT. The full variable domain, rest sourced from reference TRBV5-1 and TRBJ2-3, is KAGVTQTPRYLIKTRGQQVTLSCSPISGHRSVSWYQQTPGQGLQFLFEYFSETQRNKGNFPGRFSGRQFSNSRSEMNVSTLELGDSALYLCASSLLGPSTDTQYFGPGTRLTVL.

CDR3 sequence reads: CSVVRAGGGEQYF. For the CDR3, the DNA is TGCAGCGTTGTTCGAGCGGGGGGCGGCGAGCAGTACTTC. The rearrangement uses TRBV29-1 and TRBJ2-7; 9 bases match TRBD2. CDR3 size: 13 residues. Germline CDR1 is SQVTM and CDR2 is ANQGSEA. The J segment lost 6 bases and the V segment lost 4 bases, leaving 7 bases of the junction unmatched.

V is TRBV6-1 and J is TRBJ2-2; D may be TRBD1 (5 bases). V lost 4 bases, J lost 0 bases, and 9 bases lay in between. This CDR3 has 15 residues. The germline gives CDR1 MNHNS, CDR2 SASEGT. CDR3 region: CASSAGSANTGELFF. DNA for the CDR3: TGTGCCAGCAGTGCAGGGTCAGCGAACACCGGGGAGCTGTTTTTT.

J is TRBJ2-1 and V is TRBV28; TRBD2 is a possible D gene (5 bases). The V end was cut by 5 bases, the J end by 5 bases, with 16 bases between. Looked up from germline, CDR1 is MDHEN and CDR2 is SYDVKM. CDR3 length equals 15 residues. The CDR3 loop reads CASSPTRAIDNEQFF. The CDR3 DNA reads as TGTGCCAGCAGTCCTACTAGAGCTATAGACAATGAGCAGTTCTTC.

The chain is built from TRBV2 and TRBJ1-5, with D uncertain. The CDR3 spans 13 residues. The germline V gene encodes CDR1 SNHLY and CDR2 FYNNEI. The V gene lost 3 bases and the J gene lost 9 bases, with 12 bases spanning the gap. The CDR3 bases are TGTGCCAGCAGTGAGGCGGGCTTGGGGCCCCAGCATTTT. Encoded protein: CASSEAGLGPQHF.

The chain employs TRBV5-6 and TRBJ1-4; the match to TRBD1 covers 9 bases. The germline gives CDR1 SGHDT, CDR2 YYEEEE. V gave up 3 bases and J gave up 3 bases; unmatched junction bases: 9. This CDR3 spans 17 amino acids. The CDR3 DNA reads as TGTGCCAGCAGCTCGCAAACAGGGGGCGCCGCTAATGAAAAACTGTTTTTT. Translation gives CASSSQTGGAANEKLFF.

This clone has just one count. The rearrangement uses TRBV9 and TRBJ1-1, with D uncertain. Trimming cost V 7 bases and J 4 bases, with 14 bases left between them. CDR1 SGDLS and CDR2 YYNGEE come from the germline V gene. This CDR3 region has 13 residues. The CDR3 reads CASSFQEATEAFF. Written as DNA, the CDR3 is TGTGCCAGCTCCTTCCAGGAGGCCACTGAAGCTTTCTTT.

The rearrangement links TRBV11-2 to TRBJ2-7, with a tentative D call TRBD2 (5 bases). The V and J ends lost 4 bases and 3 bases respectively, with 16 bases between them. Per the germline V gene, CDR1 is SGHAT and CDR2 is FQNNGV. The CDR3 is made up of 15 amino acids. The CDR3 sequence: CASSSTRDPFYEQYF. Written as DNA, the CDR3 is TGTGCCAGCAGCTCAACCCGGGATCCCTTCTACGAGCAGTACTTC.

The CDR3 DNA sequence: TGTGCCGGACTGACGGGTTACTCTGGAAACACCATATATTTT. Its translation is CAGLTGYSGNTIYF. The V gene is TRBV30, the J gene TRBJ1-3; the D is unclear. Trimming removed 8 bases from V and 0 bases from J, with 14 bases in between. Germline V gene sequence: CDR1 GTSNPN, CDR2 SVGIG (reference sequence). CDR3 length equals 14 residues.

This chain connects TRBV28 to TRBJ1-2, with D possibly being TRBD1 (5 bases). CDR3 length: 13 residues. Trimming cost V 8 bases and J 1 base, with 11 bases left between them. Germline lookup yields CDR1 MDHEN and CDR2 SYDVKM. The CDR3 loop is CASVGGFNYGYTF. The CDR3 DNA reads TGTGCCAGCGTTGGGGGGTTTAACTATGGCTACACCTTC.